The 14 T cell receptor beta chains reported below all come from one sample, sequenced in a study of Tregs in tolerant kidney transplant recipients. Data came from immunoSEQ multiplex PCR; TCRdb stores just in-frame clones and leaves some out. Its clone listing holds tens of thousands of clones. Sequencing used CD4+ T cells from blood, obtained before the transplant. Receptors originate from a human donor who received a combined kidney and bone marrow transplant.

About this clone: The read ends 3 residues early relative to the CDR3; the germline J gene fills the gap. The V call is TRBV6-7, the J call TRBJ1-1; 11 bases match TRBD1. TRBV6-7 is filed as an ORF, its function uncertain. Germline trimming cut 9 bases from V and 3 bases from J; bases unmatched to any gene: 3. The length of the CDR3 is 13 residues. The sequenced part of the CDR3 DNA is TGTGCCAGTACGGGACAGGGGGACACTGAA. Protein product: CASTGQGDTE. The whole CDR3 sequence reads CASTGQGDTEAFF.

A word on this clone: The CDR3 end lies 3 residues beyond the end of the read and is filled in from the germline J gene. The chain links TRBV10-3 to TRBJ2-3; 8 bases agree with TRBD1. Trimming cost V 6 bases and J 2 bases; bases outside gene matches: 10. Germline V lookup: CDR1 ENHRY, CDR2 SYGVKD. This CDR3 spans 16 amino acids. The covered CDR3 bases are TGTGCCATCAGGGCTTCCGGGACAGGCTACACAGATACG. Residues: CAIRASGTGYTDT. The full CDR3 protein reads CAIRASGTGYTDTQYF.

Concerning this clone: The DNA ends 3 residues before the CDR3 does, and the rest of the CDR3 is filled in from the germline J gene. The V and J genes are TRBV2 and TRBJ2-1, with 8 nucleotides matching TRBD1. Germline values: CDR1 SNHLY, CDR2 FYNNEI. J was trimmed by 9 bases and V by 6 bases; bases with no gene match: 13. The CDR3 loop spans 15 amino acids. The part of the CDR3 DNA that was read is TGTGCCAGCAGGGGAAGCGATTCGGGACAGGCTGAG. Protein sequence: CASRGSDSGQAE. The entire CDR3 sequence reads CASRGSDSGQAEQFF.

As to this clone: The CDR3 end falls 3 residues outside the read, so it is completed with the germline J gene. The V call is TRBV18, the J call TRBJ1-3; D is perhaps TRBD1 (5 bases). Germline V gives CDR1 KGHSH, CDR2 LQKENI. The CDR3 covers 16 residues. V was shortened by 1 base and J by 0 bases, with 10 bases between the two germline ends. The part of the CDR3 DNA that was read is TGTGCCAGCTCACCACGGGGCGAACCCTCTGGAAACACC. As protein: CASSPRGEPSGNT. In full, the CDR3 is CASSPRGEPSGNTIYF.

About this clone itself: The DNA ends 3 residues before the CDR3 does, and the rest of the CDR3 is filled in from the germline J gene. The J gene is TRBJ1-5, the V gene TRBV19; D perhaps matches TRBD1 (6 bases). The CDR3 consists of 16 residues. Germline CDR1 reads LNHDA; CDR2 reads SQIVND (reference sequence). Trimming shortened V by 4 bases and J by 2 bases, and 15 bases separated the two germline ends. CDR3 DNA, as far as it was read: TGTGCCAGTAGTACCTCAGGGGTTTCAGGCAATCAGCCC. Translating gives CASSTSGVSGNQP. The entire CDR3 reads CASSTSGVSGNQPQHF. Supplemented by reference TRBV19 and TRBJ1-5, the full variable domain reads DGGITQSPKYLFRKEGQNVTLSCEQNLNHDAMYWYRQDPGQGLRLIYYSQIVNDFQKGDIAEGYSVSREKKESFPLTVTSAQKNPTAFYLCASSTSGVSGNQPQHFGDGTRLSIL.

With respect to this clone: The CDR3 extends 3 residues past the end of the read, so its final part is completed from the germline J gene. The chain uses TRBV30 and TRBJ1-4; the D is unclear. This CDR3 comprises 13 residues. In germline, CDR1 is GTSNPN, CDR2 SVGIG (reference sequence). CDR3 bases read: TGTGCCTGGAGTGTAGACTTGAATGAGGAA. Protein product: CAWSVDLNEE. The complete CDR3 protein is CAWSVDLNEELFF.

Concerning this clone: The CDR3 goes on 3 residues after the read ends, and that part is filled in from the germline J gene. This sequence joins TRBV19 and TRBJ2-7, with 8 bases lining up with TRBD1. J gave up 4 bases and V 5 bases, and 4 bases lay outside the gene matches. CDR3 length: 13 residues. Germline V gives CDR1 LNHDA, CDR2 SQIVND (reference sequence). The DNA read from the CDR3 is TGTGCCAGTAGTCGGACAGGGTTTTACGAG. Translation gives CASSRTGFYE. From start to end, the CDR3 is CASSRTGFYEQYF.

Worth noting for this clone: The read falls 3 residues short of the CDR3 end, and the missing part is taken from the germline J gene. The chain recombines TRBV2 with TRBJ2-7; TRBD1 matches at 9 bases. V shed 8 bases and J 3 bases; nucleotides not matched to a gene: 5. Germline V CDR1 and CDR2: SNHLY, FYNNEI. The CDR3 is 13 amino acids. Incomplete CDR3 DNA: TGTGCCAGCCGGGACAGGGTTCTCTACGAG. Protein sequence: CASRDRVLYE. The whole CDR3 protein is CASRDRVLYEQYF.

The CDR3 reads CSARDQGGVGNSPLHF. The DNA read from the CDR3 is TGCAGTGCTAGAGATCAGGGGGGTGTCGGTAATTCACCC. The rearrangement joins TRBV20-1 to TRBJ1-6; 7 nucleotides agree with TRBD1. With the read ending 3 residues before the CDR3 end, the germline J gene is used to fill in that end. This CDR3 has 16 amino acids. Trimming took 0 bases from V and 6 from J; bases not matched to a gene: 8. CDR1 is DFQATT and CDR2 is SNEGSKA in the germline V gene (reference sequence).

This CDR3 reads CSASRLRKETQYF. CDR3 DNA (partial): TGCAGTGCTAGTCGATTGCGGAAGGAGACC. The chain joins TRBV20-1 to TRBJ2-5, with D uncertain. The sequenced fragment ends 3 residues before the CDR3 boundary, so the rest is inferred from the germline J gene. CDR1 is DFQATT, CDR2 SNEGSKA, per germline (reference sequence). The germline V and J ends were trimmed by 3 bases and 5 bases, with 13 bases remaining between them. This CDR3 comprises 13 residues.

As to this clone: The missing CDR3 end, 3 residues past where the read stops, is filled in from the germline J gene. The chain combines TRBV7-2 with TRBJ2-5; 8 bases match TRBD1. Germline CDR1 SGHTA, CDR2 FQGNSA. The CDR3 runs to 15 residues. The junction had 4 bases not matched to a gene; V was cut back by 3 bases and J by 1 base. CDR3 DNA (partial): TGTGCCAGCAGCTTTTCGACAGGGGCCCAAGAGACC. Translated: CASSFSTGAQET. The complete CDR3 reads CASSFSTGAQETQYF.

Regarding this clone: With the read ending 3 residues before the CDR3 end, the germline J gene is used to fill in that end. V is TRBV29-1 and J is TRBJ2-3; 9 nucleotides match TRBD2. Germline assignment: CDR1 SQVTM and CDR2 ANQGSEA. J lost 3 bases, V lost 6 bases, and 10 bases had no gene match. CDR3 length equals 15 residues. The CDR3 loop is CSVGLAPSRTDTQYF. CDR3 DNA, as far as it was read: TGCAGCGTGGGACTAGCACCATCTAGGACAGATACG.

Remarks on this clone: The CDR3 end falls 3 residues outside the read, so it is completed with the germline J gene. The gene calls are TRBV7-2 and TRBJ2-7; a weak D match, TRBD1 (6 bases). The germline gives CDR1 SGHTA, CDR2 FQGNSA. Deletions cut 2 bases from V and 4 bases from J, with 15 bases between. This CDR3 spans 15 amino acids. The covered CDR3 bases are TGTGCCAGCAGCTTACGGGCCAGGGGATCGTACGAG. Its translation: CASSLRARGSYE. The full CDR3 protein reads CASSLRARGSYEQYF.

With regard to this clone: The read finishes 3 residues shy of the CDR3 end, and the germline J gene is used to complete it. The chain carries TRBV7-9 and TRBJ1-1; TRBD1 matches at 7 bases. Germline assignment: CDR1 SEHNR and CDR2 FQNEAQ (reference sequence). This CDR3 is built from 13 residues. V was clipped by 5 bases and J by 4 bases; unmatched bases: 4. The sequenced part of the CDR3 DNA is TGTGCCAGCAGCGACAGGGTAGGCACTGAA. As protein: CASSDRVGTE. The complete CDR3 protein is CASSDRVGTEAFF.